Sequencing of this T cell receptor beta chain was carried out in a study of Ad26.COV2.S vaccination and SARS-CoV-2 variants. Clones were read by immunoSEQ multiplex PCR, and TCRdb kept only the in-frame ones, dropping some. Among some 390,000 clones listed, about 89% were seen once. Study findings and constraints: Following vaccination, spike-specific CD8+ and CD4+ T cell responses reportedly exhibited substantial breadth.

As regards this clone: Its antigen is currently unknown.

V gave up 10 bases and J gave up 13 bases, with 23 bases separating them. From germline, CDR1 is MNHEY and CDR2 SVGAGI. The CDR3 is 14 residues long. Treatment: 15 to 20 received Ad26.COV2.S at low or high dose, single or two shots; five or six received placebo; per-sample allocation not given. Collection of samples fell on day 63 after the first vaccine or placebo injection. The source is a person between 18 and 60 years old who received the Ad26.COV2.S COVID-19 vaccine or a placebo. The V gene is TRBV6-5, the J gene TRBJ1-6; D possibly corresponds to TRBD1 (6 bases). The sequences come from peripheral blood, collected in a trial of Ad26.COV2.S vaccine versus placebo. Here the CDR3 DNA reads TGTGCCATCCTCCCGGGGGGGGGCGGTCGGCCCCTCCACTTT. This translates into CAILPGGGGRPLHF.